The rows below give T cell receptor beta chains drawn from one sample of a study of blood T cell repertoires in COVID-19. The method was immunoSEQ multiplex PCR; TCRdb's version includes in-frame clones alone and lacks a portion of them. The profile shows 90,000 to 120,000 clones, 70% to 85% of them singletons. Sequenced material: peripheral blood. The receptors were sampled from a woman aged 80 or over with active or convalescent COVID-19. The CDR3 runs from the conserved cysteine through the conserved F or W. A D gene is named only where the DNA matches it firmly. The size field is filled for only some rows; it gives once, few, many or a size class.

D: TRBD2; J: TRBJ2-1; V: TRBV5-1; size: .; length: 15; CDR3: CASSLIAGGHNEQFF; DNA: TGCGCCAGCAGCCTAATAGCGGGGGGGCACAATGAGCAGTTCTTC
D: TRBD1; J: TRBJ1-6; V: TRBV6-5; size: .; length: 14; CDR3: CASTSQGANSPLHF; DNA: TGTGCCAGCACTTCACAGGGGGCTAATTCACCCCTCCACTTT
D: TRBD1; J: TRBJ1-5; V: TRBV18; size: few; length: 16; CDR3: CASSPQDRGPDQPQHF; DNA: TGTGCCAGCTCACCACAGGACAGGGGCCCCGATCAGCCCCAGCATTTT
D: TRBD2; J: TRBJ2-1; V: TRBV6-6; size: .; length: 23; CDR3: CASSRGTGRKTSGRGLFSHEQFF; DNA: TGTGCCAGCAGTCGGGGGACAGGTCGTAAGACTAGCGGGAGGGGTCTTTTTTCCCATGAGCAGTTCTTC
D: .; J: TRBJ2-5; V: TRBV11-3; size: .; length: 17; CDR3: CASSFGIGQGGGETQYF; DNA: TGTGCCAGCAGCTTCGGGATCGGACAGGGAGGGGGAGAGACCCAGTACTTC
D: .; J: TRBJ1-4; V: TRBV6-5; size: once; length: 15; CDR3: CASSYGFPGEEKLFF; DNA: TGTGCCAGCAGTTACGGGTTTCCGGGTGAGGAAAAACTGTTTTTT
D: .; J: TRBJ1-4; V: TRBV6-5; size: .; length: 13; CDR3: CASSRGSGEKLFF; DNA: TGTGCCAGCAGCCGCGGGTCCGGAGAAAAACTGTTTTTT
D: TRBD1; J: TRBJ1-2; V: TRBV19; size: .; length: 14; CDR3: CASRADRNNYGYTF; DNA: TGTGCCAGTAGAGCGGACAGGAATAACTATGGCTACACCTTC
D: .; J: TRBJ1-1; V: TRBV2; size: few; length: 14; CDR3: CASSVQVMNTEAFF; DNA: TGTGCCAGCAGTGTCCAGGTCATGAACACTGAAGCTTTCTTT
D: TRBD2; J: TRBJ2-1; V: TRBV5-4; size: .; length: 16; CDR3: CASSLGRGTSYNEQFF; DNA: TGTGCCAGCAGCTTGGGGCGCGGGACTAGCTACAATGAGCAGTTCTTC
D: .; J: TRBJ2-1; V: TRBV5-1; size: .; length: 15; CDR3: CASKRGSGDYNEQFF; DNA: TGCGCCAGCAAACGTGGTAGCGGAGACTACAATGAGCAGTTCTTC